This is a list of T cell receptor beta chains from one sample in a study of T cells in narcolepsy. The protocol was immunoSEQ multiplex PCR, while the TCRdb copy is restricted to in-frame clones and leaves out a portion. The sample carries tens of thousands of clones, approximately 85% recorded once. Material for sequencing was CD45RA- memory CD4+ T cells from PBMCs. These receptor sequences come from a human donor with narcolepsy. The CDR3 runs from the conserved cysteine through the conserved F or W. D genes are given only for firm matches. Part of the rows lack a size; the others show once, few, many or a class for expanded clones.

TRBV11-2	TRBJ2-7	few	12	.	CASSSWRDEQYF	TGTGCCAGCAGCTCCTGGAGGGACGAGCAGTACTTC
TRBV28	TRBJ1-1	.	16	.	CASSLSVSGRNTEAFF	TGTGCCAGCAGTTTATCGGTATCAGGGAGGAACACTGAAGCTTTCTTT
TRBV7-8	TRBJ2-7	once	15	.	CASSLRGLAPYEQYF	TGTGCCAGCAGCTTGAGAGGGCTAGCACCCTACGAGCAGTACTTC
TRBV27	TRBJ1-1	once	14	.	CASRPGFLNTEAFF	TGTGCCAGCCGGCCGGGCTTCTTGAACACTGAAGCTTTCTTT
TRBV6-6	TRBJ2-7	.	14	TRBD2	CASRTGTSFYEQYF	TGTGCCAGCAGGACCGGGACTAGCTTTTACGAGCAGTACTTC
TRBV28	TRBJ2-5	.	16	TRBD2	CASSSRTSGRRETQYF	TGTGCCAGCAGTTCTCGGACTAGCGGGAGGAGGGAGACCCAGTACTTC
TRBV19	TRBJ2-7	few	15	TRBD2	CASGGFTSGNYEQYF	TGTGCCAGCGGGGGTTTTACTAGCGGGAACTACGAGCAGTACTTC
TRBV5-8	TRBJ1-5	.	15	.	CASSTQPPMDLAQHF	TGTGCCAGCAGTACACAGCCCCCGATGGATTTGGCCCAGCATTTT
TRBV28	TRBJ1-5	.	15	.	CASSLGVSEAQPQHF	TGTGCCAGCAGTTTAGGCGTTTCAGAGGCTCAGCCCCAGCATTTT
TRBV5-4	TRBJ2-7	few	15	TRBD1	CASSSRQGKGYEQYF	TGTGCCAGCAGCTCGAGACAGGGTAAAGGCTACGAGCAGTACTTC
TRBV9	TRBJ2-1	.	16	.	CASSVGSSVGTDEQFF	TGTGCCAGCAGCGTAGGGTCTTCGGTCGGGACTGATGAGCAGTTCTTC
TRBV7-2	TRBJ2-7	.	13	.	CASSLSPPYEQYF	TGTGCCAGCAGCTTAAGCCCTCCCTACGAGCAGTACTTC
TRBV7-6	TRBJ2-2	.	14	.	CASSSSADYGELFF	TGTGCCAGCAGCTCCTCAGCGGACTACGGGGAGCTGTTTTTT
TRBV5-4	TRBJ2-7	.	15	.	CASSWAPGSSYEQYF	TGTGCCAGCAGCTGGGCCCCCGGGTCGTCCTACGAGCAGTACTTC
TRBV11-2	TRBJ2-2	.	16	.	CASSLDLEGNTGELFF	TGTGCCAGCAGCTTAGACCTTGAGGGAAACACCGGGGAGCTGTTTTTT
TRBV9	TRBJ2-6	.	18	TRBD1	CASSVWGQLSSGANVLTF	TGTGCCAGCAGCGTATGGGGACAGTTGAGCTCTGGGGCCAACGTCCTGACTTTC
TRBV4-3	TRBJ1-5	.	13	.	CASSPRVNQPQHF	TGCGCCAGCAGCCCCAGGGTCAATCAGCCCCAGCATTTT
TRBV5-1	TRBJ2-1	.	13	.	CASSLVGYNEQFF	TGCGCCAGCAGCTTGGTAGGTTACAATGAGCAGTTCTTC
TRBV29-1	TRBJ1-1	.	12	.	CSAQQGNTEAFF	TGCAGCGCTCAACAGGGTAACACTGAAGCTTTCTTT
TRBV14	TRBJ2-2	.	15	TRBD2	CASSQGLAGTGELFF	TGTGCCAGCAGCCAAGGACTAGCGGGAACCGGGGAGCTGTTTTTT
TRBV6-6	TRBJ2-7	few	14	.	CASSPVSGPGEQYF	TGTGCCAGCAGCCCGGTCTCAGGGCCGGGCGAGCAGTACTTC
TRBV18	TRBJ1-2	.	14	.	CASSDPAPIYGYTF	TGTGCCAGCTCAGACCCGGCGCCGATCTATGGCTACACCTTC
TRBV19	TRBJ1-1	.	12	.	CASHRDRTEAFF	TGTGCCAGTCACAGGGATCGCACTGAAGCTTTCTTT
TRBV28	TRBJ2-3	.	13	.	CASSSSRTDTQYF	TGTGCCAGCAGTTCCTCACGCACAGATACGCAGTATTTT
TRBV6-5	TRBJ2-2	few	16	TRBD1	CASSSLDRVNTGELFF	TGTGCCAGCAGTTCTTTGGACAGGGTGAACACCGGGGAGCTGTTTTTT
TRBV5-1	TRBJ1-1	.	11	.	CASGGGGPMNF	TGCGCCAGCGGCGGCGGGGGTCCGATGAACTTT
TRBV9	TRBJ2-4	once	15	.	CASSVEVGVKNIQYF	TGTGCCAGCAGCGTAGAGGTGGGCGTCAAAAACATTCAGTACTTC
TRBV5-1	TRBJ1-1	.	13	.	CASSAGMNTEAFF	TGCGCCAGCAGCGCCGGCATGAACACTGAAGCTTTCTTT
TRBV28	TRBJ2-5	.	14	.	CASSLSAQHVTQYF	TGTGCCAGCAGTTTATCAGCCCAGCATGTGACCCAGTACTTC
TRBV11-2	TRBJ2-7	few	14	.	CASSLVGGYHEQYF	TGTGCCAGCAGCTTAGTTGGGGGATATCACGAGCAGTACTTC
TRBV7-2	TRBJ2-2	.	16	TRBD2	CASNPGLAGVGGELFF	TGTGCCAGCAACCCGGGACTAGCGGGAGTAGGCGGGGAGCTGTTTTTT
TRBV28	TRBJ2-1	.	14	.	CATEDPTKYNEQFF	TGTGCCACCGAGGATCCGACTAAGTACAATGAGCAGTTCTTC
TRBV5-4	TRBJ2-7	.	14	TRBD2	CASSATSALYEQYF	TGTGCCAGCAGCGCTACTAGCGCTCTCTACGAGCAGTACTTC